The next 29 T cell receptor beta chains were all read from a single sample in a study of T cells in localized non-small cell lung cancer. The assay was immunoSEQ multiplex PCR, and TCRdb's table has in-frame clones only and misses some. The table records approximately 2,800 clones, about 23% of them present only once. Material: normal lung tissue next to the tumor, obtained before any cancer treatment. The receptor set was obtained from a male donor at least 60 years old with stage II lung adenocarcinoma.

The CDR3 protein is CASSPRGGKEDTQYF. CDR3 nucleotides: TGTGCCAGTAGTCCGAGGGGCGGGAAGGAGGATACGCAGTATTTT. V gene TRBV19 combines with J gene TRBJ2-3, with a weak D call TRBD2 (6 bases). V was shortened by 5 bases and J by 6 bases, with 18 bases between the two germline ends. CDR1 is LNHDA, CDR2 SQIVND, per germline (reference sequence). The CDR3 has 15 amino acids.

This chain uses TRBV18 with TRBJ2-7, with D uncertain. In germline, CDR1 is KGHSH, CDR2 LQKENI. The V end lost 1 base, the J end lost 3 bases, and 10 bases lay between the germline ends. The CDR3 contains 14 residues. The CDR3 loop reads CASSPQNSIYEQYF. The CDR3 bases are TGTGCCAGCTCACCACAAAACAGTATCTACGAGCAGTACTTC.

The V gene is TRBV28, the J gene TRBJ1-3; TRBD1 is a possible D gene (6 bases). This CDR3 has 16 residues. CDR1 is MDHEN and CDR2 is SYDVKM in the germline V gene. V shed 8 bases and J shed 2 bases, with 19 bases lying between them. The CDR3 region is CASGTTGLGPGNTIYF. In nucleotides, the CDR3 is TGTGCCAGCGGGACCACAGGGCTGGGGCCTGGAAACACCATATATTTT.

There are a few counts of this clone. This chain uses TRBV6-8 with TRBJ1-4; D not resolved. Germline CDR1 is MNHGY and CDR2 is SAAAGT. The CDR3 totals 14 residues. Trimming took off 5 bases at V and 0 bases at J, with 7 bases between the two ends. CDR3 in DNA: TGTGCCAGCAGTCCAACCACAACTAATGAAAAACTGTTTTTT. Translating it yields CASSPTTTNEKLFF.

The V call is TRBV14, the J call TRBJ2-7; possible D gene TRBD1, 6 bases. This CDR3 has 15 residues. CDR1 is SGHDN, CDR2 FVKESK, per germline. V lost 2 bases and J lost 10, with 21 bases in between. CDR3 coding DNA: TGTGCCAGCAGCCAAAAATTTGACGGACAGCATAATCAGTACTTC. Its translation is CASSQKFDGQHNQYF.

V and J are TRBV5-1 and TRBJ1-1, with 7 bases aligning to TRBD1. Germline trimming cut 6 bases from V and 4 bases from J; bases unmatched to any gene: 9. The germline V gene has CDR1 SGHRS and CDR2 YFSETQ. The CDR3 consists of 14 residues. Written as DNA, the CDR3 is TGCGCCAGCACCATCTCAGGGGGGAGCACTGAAGCTTTCTTT. It codes for CASTISGGSTEAFF. The full variable domain, in which reference TRBV5-1 and TRBJ1-1 provide the parts outside the CDR3, is KAGVTQTPRYLIKTRGQQVTLSCSPISGHRSVSWYQQTPGQGLQFLFEYFSETQRNKGNFPGRFSGRQFSNSRSEMNVSTLELGDSALYLCASTISGGSTEAFFGQGTRLTVV.

This clone is categorized as medium-sized. Other DNA variants within this sample encode the same CDR3. This chain uses TRBV6-8 with TRBJ2-5; 8 bases match TRBD2. This CDR3 is built from 13 residues. CDR1 is MNHGY, CDR2 SAAAGT, per germline. The junction had 1 base not matched to a gene; V was cut back by 2 bases and J by 5 bases. CDR3 nucleotide sequence: TGTGCCAGCAGTTACGGCGGGGGGGAGACCCAGTACTTC. This sequence encodes CASSYGGGETQYF.

By its share, this clone is medium-sized. This chain joins TRBV11-3 and TRBJ2-5, with 14 nucleotides matching TRBD2. CDR3 length equals 15 residues. In germline, CDR1 is SGHNT, CDR2 YENEEA. The J segment lost 5 bases and the V segment lost 6 bases, leaving 5 bases of the junction unmatched. CDR3 region: CASSLTSGGAETQYF. The DNA of the CDR3 is TGTGCCAGCAGTCTGACTAGCGGGGGGGCGGAGACCCAGTACTTC.

The CDR3: CASRTSGTGYQPQHF. CDR3 sequence (DNA): TGTGCCAGTCGAACCTCCGGGACAGGGTATCAGCCCCAGCATTTT. The genes are TRBV19 and TRBJ1-5, with 9 bases aligning to TRBD1. Germline loops: CDR1 LNHDA, CDR2 SQIVND (reference sequence). V dropped 8 bases and J dropped 5; count of bases not matched to a gene: 10. The CDR3 covers 15 residues.

V usage is TRBV5-1 and J usage is TRBJ2-1, with TRBD1 matching 9 bases. The CDR3 runs 15 residues. After removal of 4 bases from V and 4 bases from J, the junction contained 6 bases not matched to a gene. Germline lookup yields CDR1 SGHRS and CDR2 YFSETQ. CDR3 loop: CASSRGTGTYNEQFF. As DNA, the CDR3 is TGCGCCAGCAGCCGCGGGACAGGGACGTACAATGAGCAGTTCTTC.

This clone was seen more than once but under ten times. The chain employs TRBV6-8 and TRBJ2-5; the match to TRBD2 covers 8 bases. Looked up from germline, CDR1 is MNHGY and CDR2 is SAAAGT. CDR3 size: 14 residues. The J segment lost 4 bases and the V segment lost 5 bases, leaving 6 bases of the junction unmatched. Here the CDR3 reads CASSETGGPETQYF. CDR3 nucleotide sequence: TGTGCCAGCAGTGAGACGGGGGGGCCAGAGACCCAGTACTTC.

Written as DNA, the CDR3 is TGCGCCAGCAGCCAAGAGGATGACAATACGCAGTATTTT. It codes for CASSQEDDNTQYF. The chain is built from TRBV4-1 and TRBJ2-3; D is ambiguous. The germline V and J ends were trimmed by 0 bases and 7 bases, with 8 bases remaining between them. Looked up from germline, CDR1 is MGHRA and CDR2 is YSYEKL. This CDR3 contains 13 residues.

This clone was observed at least ten times. At one of its ends the junction is not consistent with the germline gene, which may arise from a read error. The rearrangement uses TRBV7-2 and TRBJ2-7; perhaps TRBD2 as D (7 bases). CDR1 is SGHTA, CDR2 FQGNSA, per germline. This CDR3 has 13 amino acids. CDR3 loop: CASSLTGGSEQYF. In DNA, the CDR3 is TGTGCTAGCAGCCTGACGGGGGGCTCGGAGCAGTACTTC.

CDR3 protein: CASRPSGRKQFF. The CDR3 DNA reads as TGTGCCAGCAGGCCTTCAGGGAGAAAACAGTTCTTC. The chain links TRBV28 to TRBJ2-1, with D perhaps TRBD1 or TRBD2 (5 bases each). The V gene lost 6 bases and the J gene lost 13 bases, with 16 bases spanning the gap. Germline V CDR1 and CDR2: MDHEN, SYDVKM. The CDR3 totals 12 residues.

This clone was detected only a few times. The chain uses TRBV11-3 and TRBJ2-7, with 8 nucleotides matching TRBD2. CDR3 length: 14 amino acids. Germline V CDR1 and CDR2: SGHNT, YENEEA. Trimming removed 5 bases from V and 4 bases from J; junction bases left unmatched: 7. The CDR3 region has the DNA TGTGCCAGCAGCCTCCAGAGCGGGAGTTACGAGCAGTACTTC. Protein: CASSLQSGSYEQYF.

This clone has just a few counts. V usage is TRBV6-7 and J usage is TRBJ2-3, with D unclear. TRBV6-7 is noted as an ORF with a role that remains uncertain. This CDR3 has 11 amino acids. V lost 6 bases to trimming and J lost 2 bases, with 3 bases between them. The CDR3 loop is CASRFTDTQYF. CDR3 nucleotides: TGTGCCAGCAGATTCACAGATACGCAGTATTTT.

This clone was detected a few times. The chain links TRBV11-3 to TRBJ1-5; a possible D gene is TRBD1 (5 bases). Germline V gene lookup returns CDR1 SGHNT and CDR2 YENEEA. V was clipped by 6 bases and J by 2 bases, with 11 bases between them. The CDR3 spans 14 residues. For the CDR3, the DNA is TGTGCCAGCAGGCCCTGGGGGGGCAATCAGCCCCAGCATTTT. It translates to CASRPWGGNQPQHF.

The rearrangement uses TRBV6-8 and TRBJ1-2, with D uncertain. The CDR3 sequence is 13 residues long. Trimming removed 2 bases at V and 3 bases at J, with 7 bases between. CDR1 is MNHGY and CDR2 is SAAAGT in the germline V gene. The CDR3 is CASSYGQYYGYTF. The CDR3 DNA follows: TGTGCCAGCAGTTACGGCCAGTACTATGGCTACACCTTC.

This clone occurred a few times. The gene calls are TRBV29-1 and TRBJ1-2; TRBD1 aligns across 7 bases. This CDR3 spans 14 amino acids. V gave up 4 bases and J gave up 7 bases; unmatched junction bases: 12. Germline V gives CDR1 SQVTM, CDR2 ANQGSEA. For the CDR3, the DNA is TGCAGCGTTGGGGGACAGCCGGGAGGCAGTGGCTACACCTTC. This sequence encodes CSVGGQPGGSGYTF.

This chain connects TRBV5-1 to TRBJ1-1, with TRBD1 as a possible D gene (6 bases). The CDR3 is 14 amino acids. Germline V gives CDR1 SGHRS, CDR2 YFSETQ. Trimming pared 5 bases from V and 5 bases from J, leaving 16 bases between. As DNA, the CDR3 is TGCGCCAGCAGTCTCGAGGACAGTCGGACTGAAGCTTTCTTT. Its protein product is CASSLEDSRTEAFF.

The chain combines TRBV11-3 with TRBJ2-3; D tentatively fits TRBD1 or TRBD2 (6 bases each). The CDR3 sequence is 16 residues long. Trimming removed 6 bases from V and 6 bases from J, with 22 bases in between. Germline CDR1 is SGHNT and CDR2 is YENEEA. The CDR3 coding sequence is TGTGCCAGCAGTCCCGGGGGCGCTGAACTTAGGGATACGCAGTATTTT. It specifies CASSPGGAELRDTQYF. Full variable domain (missing parts from reference TRBV11-3 and TRBJ2-3): EAGVVQSPRYKIIEKKQPVAFWCNPISGHNTLYWYLQNLGQGPELLIRYENEEAVDDSQLPKDRFSAERLKGVDSTLKIQPAELGDSAVYLCASSPGGAELRDTQYFGPGTRLTVL.

The chain recombines TRBV29-1 with TRBJ2-3, with 9 bases that match TRBD1. Trimming cost V 4 bases and J 1 base; bases outside gene matches: 0. Germline values: CDR1 SQVTM, CDR2 ANQGSEA. This CDR3 is 13 amino acids long. The CDR3 DNA reads TGCAGCGTTGGACAGGGGGGCACAGATACGCAGTATTTT. It specifies CSVGQGGTDTQYF.

By its share, this clone is medium-sized. The chain has TRBV6-8 and TRBJ1-1; no definite D call. The germline gives CDR1 MNHGY, CDR2 SAAAGT. Trimming cost V 5 bases and J 6 bases, with 10 bases left between them. The CDR3 is made up of 12 amino acids. CDR3 loop: CASSPPESEAFF. DNA of the CDR3: TGTGCCAGCAGTCCCCCCGAGTCTGAAGCTTTCTTT.

J is TRBJ2-3 and V is TRBV18; D perhaps matches TRBD1 (6 bases). Germline V gene sequence: CDR1 KGHSH, CDR2 LQKENI. The V gene lost 6 bases and the J gene lost 0 bases, with 10 bases spanning the gap. This CDR3 comprises 14 residues. The CDR3 nucleotides are TGTGCCAGCTCTCACACAGGGAGCACAGATACGCAGTATTTT. Its translation is CASSHTGSTDTQYF. Full variable domain (outside the CDR3, taken from reference TRBV18 and TRBJ2-3): NAGVMQNPRHLVRRRGQEARLRCSPMKGHSHVYWYRQLPEEGLKFMVYLQKENIIDESGMPKERFSAEFPKEGPSILRIQQVVRGDSAAYFCASSHTGSTDTQYFGPGTRLTVL.

Within the sample, this clone is medium-sized (0.01 to 0.1%). The chain recombines TRBV6-8 with TRBJ1-1, with unresolved D. Germline V gene data show CDR1 as MNHGY and CDR2 as SAAAGT. This CDR3 spans 13 amino acids. Trimming left V 5 bases short and J 1 base short, with 8 bases between. The DNA of the CDR3 is TGTGCCAGCAGTGTTACACCGAACACTGAAGCTTTCTTT. Translated: CASSVTPNTEAFF.

This clone was recorded a few times. The V call is TRBV11-3, the J call TRBJ2-2; D unclear. CDR1 is SGHNT, CDR2 YENEEA, per germline. Trimming pared 2 bases from V and 1 base from J, leaving 11 bases between. There are 16 residues in the CDR3. The DNA for the CDR3 is TGTGCCAGCAGCTTAAATGGACCGATGAACACCGGGGAGCTGTTTTTT. It specifies CASSLNGPMNTGELFF.

This clone was seen a few times. The rearrangement links TRBV6-8 to TRBJ1-1, with 7 bases aligning to TRBD1. The CDR3 spans 17 residues. V dropped 4 bases and J dropped 4; count of bases not matched to a gene: 15. Germline V lookup: CDR1 MNHGY, CDR2 SAAAGT. CDR3 amino acids: CASSSLRQGWVGTEAFF. The DNA of the CDR3 is TGTGCCAGCAGTTCCCTAAGACAGGGTTGGGTTGGCACTGAAGCTTTCTTT.

The V call is TRBV19, the J call TRBJ2-2, with 9 nucleotides matching TRBD2. V shed 4 bases, J shed 4 bases, and the junction held 16 bases outside the gene matches. This CDR3 region has 19 residues. Germline V CDR1 and CDR2: LNHDA, SQIVND (reference sequence). DNA of the CDR3: TGTGCCAGTAGTACTAGGACTAGCGTCCCCCTAACGGGCACCGGGGAGCTGTTTTTT. It codes for CASSTRTSVPLTGTGELFF.

This clone turned up a few times. The V call is TRBV30, the J call TRBJ1-2; the D is unclear. The CDR3 contains 12 residues. V was pared by 2 bases and J by 4 bases, with 8 bases between. Germline loops: CDR1 GTSNPN, CDR2 SVGIG (reference sequence). The CDR3 here is CAWSKGIYGYTF. CDR3 bases: TGTGCCTGGAGTAAGGGCATCTATGGCTACACCTTC. The whole variable domain, remainder taken from reference TRBV30 and TRBJ1-2, is SQTIHQWPATLVQPVGSPLSLECTVEGTSNPNLYWYRQAAGRGLQLLFYSVGIGQISSEVPQNLSASRPQDRQFILSSKKLLLSDSGFYLCAWSKGIYGYTFGSGTRLTVV.